This TCR beta chain was recorded in a study of blood T cell repertoires in COVID-19 (dated by TCRdb to the early 2020s). Regarding the study in general: Samples covering the acute and convalescent phases of COVID-19 were provided by collaborators in the United States, Italy and Spain. The material from the prospective study consisted of cDNA or gDNA derived from T cells, B-cell-depleted T cells, or PBMCs. Subjects who had been exposed to COVID-19, were actively infected with it, or had recovered from it provided the deeply sampled blood TCRbeta repertoires that made up the dataset. The repertoires were released in a freely available public database meant as a resource for research on the immune response to SARS-CoV-2. Samples were obtained from the ongoing ImmuneRACE study (first 160 participants) and from 1,000 to 1,500 subjects provided by 6 global collaborators. Sample metadata almost always included a de-identified subject ID, COVID-19 status, age in years and sex. Where HLA class I and class II types were available, the types were taken from metadata supplied by the sample provider, not from assay-based typing.

In the case of this clone: The target of this receptor is not known. No base-level quality is on record; no much larger clone is a single base apart.

Results the study describes overall, beyond this receptor: Clinical and demographic metadata were provided uncurated, with the amount varying by source and participant.

Unmatched junction bases come to 8, with V trimmed by 6 bases and J by 2 bases. Per the germline V gene (reference sequence), LNHDA is the CDR1 and SQIVND is the CDR2. The CDR3 runs 15 amino acids, cysteine and phenylalanine included. Kept here is only the CDR3 DNA, which spans 45 bases and is read in frame from base 1. One collaborating source in Seattle enrolled patients while the patients were actively infected and followed the patients over time throughout the course of disease. The collaborating institutions used their own protocols to collect whole blood in K2EDTA tubes. For TCRbeta analysis, collaborators shipped samples in one of three forms: frozen whole blood, isolated PBMCs, or DNA extracted from either of those sample types. TCRbeta CDR3 regions were amplified from genomic DNA using the immunoSEQ Assay, a bias-controlled multiplex PCR. Per the source publication's procedure: Within the assay, amplification of reference gene primers was used to estimate how many nucleated cells each sample contained. Sequence reads were collapsed and filtered to measure the absolute abundance of every unique TCRbeta CDR3 rearrangement. Productive Simpson clonality was computed per sample as the square root of Simpson's diversity index over productive rearrangements. This is the immuneACCESS table as TCRdb keeps it, with only in-frame sequences that have V and J called. A part of the clones is gone; compared with another copy, unresolved V genes explain less than half, and the rest is unexplained. The D gene and trimming were derived from the DNA, and the V and J assignments and clone size from that table. The sample table holds a few hundred thousand clones, of which 83% were seen once. The top ten clones comprise 1.3% of the sample.

Recombination joined TRBV19 with TRBJ1-1; 8 bases in the middle match TRBD1. This clonotype originated in a woman aged 25 to 39 with COVID-19, enrolled during active disease. Sample: peripheral blood. The CDR3 sequence is CASSAGTGGNTEAFF. The DNA sequence is as follows: TGTGCCAGTAGCGCAGGCACAGGGGGTAACACTGAAGCTTTCTTT.